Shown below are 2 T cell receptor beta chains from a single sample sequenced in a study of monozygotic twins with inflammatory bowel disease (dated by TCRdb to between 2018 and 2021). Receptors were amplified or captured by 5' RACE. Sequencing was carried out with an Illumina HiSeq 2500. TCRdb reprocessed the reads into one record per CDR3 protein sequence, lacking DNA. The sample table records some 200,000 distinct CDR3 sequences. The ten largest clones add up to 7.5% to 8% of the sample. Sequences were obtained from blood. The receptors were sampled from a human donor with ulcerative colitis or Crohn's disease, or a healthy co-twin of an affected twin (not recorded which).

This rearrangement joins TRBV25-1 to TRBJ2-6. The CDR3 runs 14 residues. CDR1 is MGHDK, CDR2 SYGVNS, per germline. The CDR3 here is CASSDLSRANVLTF.

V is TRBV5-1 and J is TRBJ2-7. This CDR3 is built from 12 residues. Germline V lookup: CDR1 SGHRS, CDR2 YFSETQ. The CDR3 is CASSLEFYEQYF.